Included here is one T cell receptor beta chain sequence, with context. Its antigen is currently not known. No base quality values were provided; no much bigger clone lies one nucleotide off. This specimen belongs to a study of T cells after somatic rescue of genetic block (dated by TCRdb to 2020 to 2022). Study-wide context: The study assessed how robust, over the long term, a T-cell system was when the system had developed through somatic rescue of a genetic block in T-cell development.

Preparation of the library involved the immunoSEQ multiplex PCR assay. TCRdb stores this immuneACCESS table with in-frame sequences only. Part of the clones is absent; in the studies checked, under half of the shortfall reflects unresolved V genes, and no reason is known for the rest. Across this sample there are around 57,000 clones, with 90% to 96% seen only once. The ten biggest clones cover approximately 0.07% of the sample. CDR3 length: 15 amino acids, cysteine to phenylalanine. Just the 45-base CDR3 DNA is kept, in frame starting at base 1. For CDR1 and CDR2, the germline V gene lists MNHNS and SASEGT. The V and J ends are trimmed by 4 bases and 4 bases, leaving 16 bases between them.

The sample comprised peripheral blood mononuclear cells (PBMCs). The chain couples TRBV6-1 to TRBJ1-2; 5 matching bases give a weak D call of TRBD1. The TCR was taken from a child under two years old. The nucleotide sequence reads TGTGCCAGCAGTGGTCCCCGGGACGGCCTCTATGGCTACACCTTC. Its coded protein is CASSGPRDGLYGYTF.